Shown below are 21 T cell receptor beta chains from a single sample sequenced in a study of blood T cell repertoires in COVID-19. Method: immunoSEQ multiplex PCR; TCRdb's copy keeps in-frame clones and lacks some. The sample carries almost 90,000 clones, over 70% recorded once. Sequenced: peripheral blood. The receptors were gathered from an elderly man with acute or convalescent COVID-19.

The gene calls are TRBV6-2 or TRBV6-3 and TRBJ2-3; 12 bases map to TRBD2. Germline CDR1 reads MNHEY; CDR2 reads SVGEGT. The CDR3 covers 18 residues. Losses at the gene ends were 2 bases for V and 4 bases for J; bases not matched to a gene: 10. CDR3 loop: CASSYRAASGRGPDTQYF. The CDR3 DNA sequence: TGTGCCAGCAGTTACAGGGCGGCTAGCGGGAGGGGGCCAGATACGCAGTATTTT.

The V call is TRBV19, the J call TRBJ1-5, with D maybe TRBD1 (5 bases). The CDR3 loop spans 14 amino acids. V lost 3 bases to trimming and J lost 6 bases, with 12 bases between them. Per the germline V gene, CDR1 is LNHDA and CDR2 is SQIVND (reference sequence). CDR3 sequence: CASSMAQGGQPQHF. The CDR3 DNA is TGTGCCAGTAGTATGGCTCAGGGCGGTCAGCCCCAGCATTTT.

The chain combines TRBV3-1 (or the pseudogene TRBV3-2) with TRBJ1-5, with D unresolved. The germline V and J ends were trimmed by 0 bases and 2 bases, with 14 bases remaining between them. Looked up from germline, CDR1 is LGHDT and CDR2 is YNNKEL (reference sequence). CDR3 length: 17 amino acids. The CDR3 region is CASSQDEQRLGNQPQHF. CDR3 DNA: TGTGCCAGCAGCCAAGATGAGCAACGCCTCGGCAATCAGCCCCAGCATTTT.

The chain is built from TRBV5-1 and TRBJ2-1; 7 nucleotides line up with TRBD2. The length of the CDR3 is 15 residues. The V gene's germline CDR1 is SGHRS and CDR2 YFSETQ. V lost 3 bases, J lost 1 base, and 4 bases stayed unmatched. DNA for the CDR3: TGCGCCAGCAGCTGGGAGGGGCCTTCCTACAATGAGCAGTTCTTC. This translates into CASSWEGPSYNEQFF.

The chain is built from TRBV30 and TRBJ1-5; a possible D gene is TRBD1 (5 bases). This CDR3 comprises 16 residues. V shed 0 bases and J shed 0 bases, with 12 bases lying between them. Germline CDR1 reads GTSNPN; CDR2 reads SVGIG (reference sequence). CDR3 protein: CAWSVSRGISNQPQHF. CDR3 coding DNA: TGTGCCTGGAGTGTCTCAAGGGGAATTAGCAATCAGCCCCAGCATTTT.

The rearrangement links TRBV19 to TRBJ1-1; 7 nucleotides agree with TRBD1. The germline gives CDR1 LNHDA, CDR2 SQIVND (reference sequence). The CDR3 totals 14 residues. V shed 7 bases, J shed 7 bases, and the junction held 12 bases outside the gene matches. CDR3 DNA: TGTGCCAGTACCGGGACAGAAACACTAATTGAAGCTTTCTTT. Encoded protein: CASTGTETLIEAFF.

This sequence joins TRBV25-1 and TRBJ1-6, with D possibly being TRBD1 (6 bases). V was pared by 2 bases and J by 5 bases, with 10 bases between. Germline values: CDR1 MGHDK, CDR2 SYGVNS. The CDR3 has 15 amino acids. CDR3 in amino acids: CASSETGTNNSPLHF. CDR3 bases: TGTGCCAGCAGTGAAACAGGGACGAATAATTCACCCCTCCACTTT.

This chain uses TRBV5-4 with TRBJ1-4, with no clear D. V lost 4 bases and J lost 5, with 12 bases in between. CDR1 is SGHNT and CDR2 is YYREEE in the germline V gene (reference sequence). CDR3 length: 14 amino acids. Here the CDR3 reads CASSTLTVNEKLFF. CDR3 bases: TGTGCCAGCAGCACCCTTACGGTGAATGAAAAACTGTTTTTT.

The chain couples TRBV18 to TRBJ1-5; D perhaps matches TRBD1 (5 bases). Germline CDR1 KGHSH, CDR2 LQKENI. Trimming pared 6 bases from V and 2 bases from J, leaving 14 bases between. This CDR3 is 15 amino acids long. Written as DNA, the CDR3 is TGTGCCAGCTCTTCGGGGGGTGATGGCAATCAGCCCCAGCATTTT. Residues: CASSSGGDGNQPQHF.

This clone was seen a single time. The chain recombines TRBV10-2 with TRBJ1-3; the D is unclear. Germline V lookup: CDR1 WSHSY, CDR2 SAAADI. The CDR3 covers 14 residues. With 3 bases removed from V and 0 bases from J, the gap between germline ends came to 6 bases. The CDR3 protein is CASSDRSSGNTIYF. In DNA form, the CDR3 reads TGCGCCAGCAGTGACAGATCCTCTGGAAACACCATATATTTT.

The CDR3: CASGWTGSSYNSPLHF. CDR3 coding DNA: TGTGCCAGCGGTTGGACGGGAAGCTCCTATAATTCACCCCTCCACTTT. This chain links TRBV19 with TRBJ1-6; D call uncertain. V gave up 9 bases and J gave up 0 bases, with 15 bases separating them. This CDR3 has 16 residues. Germline CDR1 is LNHDA and CDR2 is SQIVND (reference sequence).

This sequence joins TRBV7-9 and TRBJ1-5; 8 bases align to TRBD1. Germline lookup yields CDR1 SEHNR and CDR2 FQNEAQ (reference sequence). The CDR3 extends over 14 amino acids. Trimming took 5 bases from V and 8 from J; bases not matched to a gene: 8. CDR3 bases: TGTGCCAGCAGCAGAGGACAGGGTAAGGAGCCCCAGCATTTT. This sequence encodes CASSRGQGKEPQHF.

The genes are TRBV18 and TRBJ2-7, with 10 bases aligning to TRBD1. Germline CDR1 reads KGHSH; CDR2 reads LQKENI. J was trimmed by 2 bases and V by 3 bases; bases with no gene match: 4. CDR3 length: 15 amino acids. CDR3 amino acids: CASSPGTGETYEQYF. The CDR3, as DNA: TGTGCCAGCTCACCCGGGACAGGGGAGACCTACGAGCAGTACTTC. The full variable domain, completed using reference TRBV18 and TRBJ2-7, is NAGVMQNPRHLVRRRGQEARLRCSPMKGHSHVYWYRQLPEEGLKFMVYLQKENIIDESGMPKERFSAEFPKEGPSILRIQQVVRGDSAAYFCASSPGTGETYEQYFGPGTRLTVT.

The rearrangement joins TRBV28 to TRBJ2-7; 8 positions match TRBD1. J lost 3 bases, V lost 5 bases, and 3 bases had no gene match. CDR3 length: 13 residues. CDR1 is MDHEN, CDR2 SYDVKM, per germline. CDR3 nucleotide sequence: TGTGCCAGCAGTAGGACAGGGCACTACGAGCAGTACTTC. Translating it yields CASSRTGHYEQYF. Filled out from reference TRBV28 and TRBJ2-7, the complete variable domain reads DVKVTQSSRYLVKRTGEKVFLECVQDMDHENMFWYRQDPGLGLRLIYFSYDVKMKEKGDIPEGYSVSREKKERFSLILESASTNQTSMYLCASSRTGHYEQYFGPGTRLTVT.

The V gene is TRBV6-1, the J gene TRBJ1-5; tentatively, D is TRBD1 (6 bases). The CDR3 is 16 amino acids. Trimming removed 2 bases from V and 1 base from J, with 12 bases in between. In germline, CDR1 is MNHNS, CDR2 SASEGT. The CDR3 DNA reads TGTGCCAGCAGTGAATTTGGGACAAAGAGCAATCAGCCCCAGCATTTT. This codes for CASSEFGTKSNQPQHF.

The rearrangement joins TRBV4-3 to TRBJ1-2; D gene unclear. V was clipped by 0 bases and J by 0 bases, with 8 bases between them. In germline, CDR1 is LGHNA, CDR2 YSLEER. The CDR3 loop spans 15 amino acids. CDR3 sequence reads: CASSQDGTANYGYTF. CDR3 coding DNA: TGCGCCAGCAGCCAAGATGGTACAGCTAACTATGGCTACACCTTC.

In its sample, this clone was seen a few times. This rearrangement joins TRBV9 to TRBJ1-4; a possible D gene is TRBD1 (5 bases). Germline V gene lookup returns CDR1 SGDLS and CDR2 YYNGEE. The CDR3 extends over 14 amino acids. V lost 3 bases to trimming and J lost 8 bases, with 14 bases between them. In DNA form, the CDR3 reads TGTGCCAGCAGCGCCGGGCAGGGTGGCGAAAAACTGTTTTTT. It translates to CASSAGQGGEKLFF. Looking up the rest from reference TRBV9 and TRBJ1-4 gives the full variable domain: DSGVTQTPKHLITATGQRVTLRCSPRSGDLSVYWYQQSLDQGLQFLIQYYNGEERAKGNILERFSAQQFPDLHSELNLSSLELGDSALYFCASSAGQGGEKLFFGSGTQLSVL.

The chain employs TRBV19 and TRBJ1-4; 12 positions match TRBD1. V trimming: 8 bases; J trimming: 2 bases; junction bases outside the gene matches: 3. Germline lookup yields CDR1 LNHDA and CDR2 SQIVND (reference sequence). CDR3 length: 15 residues. The CDR3 DNA reads as TGTGCCAGTCGGGACAGGGGGCCGACTAATGAAAAACTGTTTTTT. It yields the protein CASRDRGPTNEKLFF.

The chain is built from TRBV23-1 and TRBJ2-6, with D tentatively TRBD1 (6 bases). Being an ORF, TRBV23-1 has a function that is uncertain. The CDR3 is 16 residues long. The V and J ends lost 6 bases and 0 bases respectively, with 12 bases between them. The CDR3, as DNA: TGCGCCAGCAGAGGACAGTTGTGCTCTGGGGCCAACGTCCTGACTTTC. Translating gives CASRGQLCSGANVLTF.

The V gene is TRBV19, the J gene TRBJ1-5, with D uncertain. The CDR3 extends over 16 amino acids. Trimming left V 6 bases short and J 0 bases short, with 15 bases between. Germline assignment: CDR1 LNHDA and CDR2 SQIVND (reference sequence). The CDR3 is CASSPGGKDSNQPQHF. The CDR3 DNA sequence: TGTGCCAGTAGCCCGGGCGGGAAGGATAGCAATCAGCCCCAGCATTTT.

The chain is built from TRBV29-1 and TRBJ1-2; 8 bases line up with TRBD1. The V and J ends lost 6 bases and 4 bases, in that order; junction bases with no gene match: 4. Germline assignment: CDR1 SQVTM and CDR2 ANQGSEA. This CDR3 has 12 amino acids. The CDR3 sequence is CSVGQASYGYTF. The CDR3 DNA is TGCAGCGTGGGACAGGCCAGCTATGGCTACACCTTC.